The sequence of this T cell receptor (beta chain) was determined in a study of cytomegalovirus exposure and HLA in healthy donors (dated by TCRdb to about 2017). In terms of the full investigation: An earlier analysis of several hundred of the donors reported around 280 Gb of sequence data and some 110 million unique TCR beta sequences obtained from roughly 180 million T cells. A later genetic analysis used genome-wide SNP genotypes for 398 of the 666 donors, treating that subset as a discovery cohort. Rather than using new phenotypic data, the later analysis identified candidate immune exposures from TCR beta sequences and from how often those sequences occurred across donors. Donor age, sex, ethnicity and CMV serostatus were collected together with the repertoire data. A separate validation cohort of about 110 different subjects was used in addition to the roughly 720-subject first cohort. To decide whether each TCR beta V gene segment behaved as functional or pseudogenic, an earlier analysis of some 570 of the donors relied on high-throughput TCR beta sequencing. The number of typed donors differed by locus: 629-630 for A, B, C, DRB1 and DQB1; 522 for DQA1; approximately 610 for DPA1; and about 470 for DPB1. The T cell repertoires of several hundred subjects were profiled by immunosequencing and related to cytomegalovirus serostatus. HLA typing included class I and class II loci at four-digit resolution. To predict cytomegalovirus infection status, the study combined high-throughput TCR immunosequencing, statistical association of individual TCRs with disease status, and machine learning. Of the roughly 390 genotyped donors, roughly 85% fell in the genetic ancestry cluster associated with self-reported Caucasian donors. Among about 400 genotyped donors of the cohort, an average of around 240,000 unique TCR beta nucleotide sequences was sequenced per donor, of which approximately 18% were non-productive. All discovery cohort repertoires had been generated on a single sequencing platform. A later analysis re-analyzed previously published TCR beta repertoires from 500 to 700 donors and added high-resolution HLA genotyping to study TCR occurrence patterns. The study aimed to test whether signatures of past pathogen exposure could be identified by cataloging public T cell receptors. An early release that covered approximately 600 HLA-typed donors contained around 300 gigabases of sequencing data and tens of millions of unique TCR sequences. Because of strong linkage in the cohort, a few DR-DQ haplotypes were treated as single units for association and clustering. Study-wide findings and limitations: Several of the top co-occurrence clusters appeared to be linked to parvovirus B19, influenza, CMV and Epstein-Barr virus, according to a later analysis. A few of the identified cytomegalovirus-associated TCR beta chains were confirmed in vitro to be specific for cytomegalovirus antigens. Compared with the approximately 600-donor mean, donors in an Asian-associated ancestry cluster had fewer N-insertions in productive TCRs, according to a later genetic analysis. Presence/absence analyses assumed roughly uniform sequencing depth across donors, an assumption that may not hold. Compared with equally common non-associated chains, HLA-associated TCR beta chains in a later analysis were more clonally expanded and had lower generation probabilities. The authors suggested that the approach could potentially be extended to other disease states and immunological phenotypes. In a later analysis, the rate of TCR association differed among HLA loci, with DRB1 alleles having the most associated TCRs and HLA-C alleles having the fewest. A cluster of highly shared sequence variants was judged likely to represent a technical artifact of the sequencing pipeline. When HLA alleles, especially DR and DQ, strongly co-occurred, attributing TCR associations to individual alleles was difficult. A later genetic analysis associated a missense DCLRE1C variant with V-gene and J-gene trimming of TCR beta chains, and an independent cohort replicated the association. Cytomegalovirus status was reported to be diagnosed by the classifier with high specificity and sensitivity in both the original and validation cohorts. Only TCR beta chains were sequenced in this cohort, and the absence of alpha or paired-chain data limited detectable features. Immune exposure information for the cohort was limited to CMV serostatus. HLA typing was unavailable for some donors at each locus, so association tests used only the typed subset. A later analysis found that most CMV-associated TCR beta chains appeared HLA-restricted, with HLA associations seemingly driven largely by CMV exposure. While some public TCRs were present in many individuals, most TCR sequences turned up only very rarely across donors. In a later analysis, 15,000 to 20,000 TCR beta sequences were associated with specific HLA alleles at a false discovery rate of 0.05. About 17 rarely observed V segments, including chromosome 9 orphons, were excluded from the earlier analysis of almost 600 of the donors because counts were too low. A further reported finding was that TCR beta sequences accurately predicted the HLA-A and HLA-B alleles for most subjects in the first cohort. In an earlier analysis of more than 450 of the donors, most TCR beta V segments were observed in productive rearrangements about 90% or about 30% of the time, broadly matching IMGT annotations. Correlated functional status among segregating V segments might be attributable to linkage disequilibrium, but an unknown experimental factor could not be ruled out. The study listed approximately 150 TCR beta chains as associated with cytomegalovirus.

In total, approximately 700 healthy bone marrow donors made up the cohort. All cohort members were sampled while nominally healthy, although unrecorded immune exposures were likely present. The donor was CMV seronegative and belonged to the group of 350 or so seronegative cohort members. Each donor provided a peripheral blood sample, and peripheral blood mononuclear cells were used for TCR beta sequencing. Genomic DNA extraction from the blood cell samples was performed with the Qiagen DNeasy Blood Extraction Kit. Library preparation employed the immunoSEQ multiplex PCR assay. A mixture of 60 forward primers for TCR Vbeta segments and 13 reverse primers for TCR Jbeta segments was used in the multiplex PCR. A multiplex PCR assay on genomic DNA amplified the CDR3 region of rearranged TCR beta genes. The amplified TCR beta libraries were sequenced on the Illumina HiSeq System as 87-base-pair reads. The study's processing was this. In a later analysis, tens of millions of unique TCR beta chains were counted across the roughly 610 repertoires, and approximately 11 million of these chains were shared by at least two donors. A nearest-neighbor algorithm error-corrected the raw reads and collapsed the reads into unique sequences, merging closely related sequences to remove PCR and sequencing errors. To assign V, D and J gene segments, CDR3 sequences were aligned to IMGT reference sequences. Each retained sequence needed at least a six-nucleotide match to both a V gene segment and a J gene segment. Rearrangements were called productive when the CDR3 lacked stop codons and stayed in frame with V and J; all others were non-productive. CDR3 was defined according to IMGT convention as the region running from the second conserved V-encoded cysteine to the conserved J-encoded phenylalanine. Sequences without an unambiguous match to a single V gene segment were excluded from the earlier analysis of almost 600 of the donors. An earlier analysis of almost 600 of the donors classified V segments as functional when productive rearrangements were above 56.7% and as segregating when the standard deviation between donors was above 5%. A statistical classification framework was built to diagnose cytomegalovirus status from the catalog of TCR beta chain sequences. A later analysis assigned V and J genes by comparing TCR nucleotide sequences with IMGT/GENE-DB human TR gene sequences. A later analysis assigned CDR3 sequences and most-parsimonious VDJ recombination scenarios with the TCRdist pipeline. A later analysis defined each TCR beta chain by its CDR3 amino acid sequence plus V-gene family, and excluded reads lacking a unique V-gene family. In a later analysis, approximately 590 highly shared, low-generation-probability nucleotide sequences were removed to address suspected cross-contamination and a sequencing artifact. In a later analysis, a clonal expansion index was calculated for each public chain from normalized within-repertoire ranks of inferred template counts. Generation probabilities in a later analysis came from a VDJ recombination model fitted to out-of-frame rearrangements, and those results were checked against IGoR. In a later analysis, TCR-TCR, TCR-HLA and TCR-CMV co-occurrence was scored with hypergeometric tests, and a repertoire-size bias correction was applied to TCR pairs. In a later analysis, false discovery rates were estimated by permuting HLA or CMV assignments 20 times. In a later analysis, co-occurring TCRs were grouped using DBSCAN, with TCRdist sequence similarity added in when clustering inside HLA-allele-positive subsets. Co-occurrence clustering excluded repertoires with fewer than 30,000 or more than 120,000 public chains, plus five with anomalous nucleotide sharing. This immuneACCESS table, as held by TCRdb, lists in-frame sequences with V and J called but not all clones. Of the missing ones, under half trace to an unresolved V gene in checked studies; the others have no known cause. D and trimming were read from the DNA, whereas the V and J calls and clone size are those reported in that table. This sample comprises approximately 110,000 clones, more than 80% of them detected only once. In total, the top ten clones hold about 6.3% of the sample.

On this clone itself: What this receptor recognizes is not known. Per-base quality was not reported, and no clone a single base away is much larger than it.

Source material: PBMCs. The TCR comes from a man in his late teens or twenties in good health and CMV-seronegative.

The nucleotide sequence is given as TGTGCCAGTACAGCACGGGGTCAGCCCCAGCATTTT. It codes for CASTARGQPQHF. This chain joins TRBV19 to TRBJ1-5; the D gene remains uncertain. V is reduced by 7 bases and J by 6 bases, leaving a spacing of 10 bases between them. CDR1 and CDR2 were assigned from the germline V gene (reference sequence) as LNHDA and SQIVND. Counted from cysteine to phenylalanine, this CDR3 has 12 amino acids. Here the CDR3 DNA is all that survives: 36 bases in frame from base 1.